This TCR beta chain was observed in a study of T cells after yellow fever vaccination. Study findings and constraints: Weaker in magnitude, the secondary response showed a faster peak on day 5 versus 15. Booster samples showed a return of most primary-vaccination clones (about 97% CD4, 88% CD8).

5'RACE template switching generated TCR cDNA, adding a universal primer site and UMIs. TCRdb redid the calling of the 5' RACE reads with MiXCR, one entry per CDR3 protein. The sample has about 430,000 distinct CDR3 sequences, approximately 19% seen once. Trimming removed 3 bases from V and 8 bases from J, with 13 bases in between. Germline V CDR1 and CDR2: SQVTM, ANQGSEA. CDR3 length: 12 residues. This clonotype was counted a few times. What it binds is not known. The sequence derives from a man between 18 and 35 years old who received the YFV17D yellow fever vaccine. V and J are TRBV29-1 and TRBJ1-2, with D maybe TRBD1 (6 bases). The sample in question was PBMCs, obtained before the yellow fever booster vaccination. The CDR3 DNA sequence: TGCAGCGTTGATCGGCGGGGGGCCGGCTACACCTTC. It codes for CSVDRRGAGYTF.